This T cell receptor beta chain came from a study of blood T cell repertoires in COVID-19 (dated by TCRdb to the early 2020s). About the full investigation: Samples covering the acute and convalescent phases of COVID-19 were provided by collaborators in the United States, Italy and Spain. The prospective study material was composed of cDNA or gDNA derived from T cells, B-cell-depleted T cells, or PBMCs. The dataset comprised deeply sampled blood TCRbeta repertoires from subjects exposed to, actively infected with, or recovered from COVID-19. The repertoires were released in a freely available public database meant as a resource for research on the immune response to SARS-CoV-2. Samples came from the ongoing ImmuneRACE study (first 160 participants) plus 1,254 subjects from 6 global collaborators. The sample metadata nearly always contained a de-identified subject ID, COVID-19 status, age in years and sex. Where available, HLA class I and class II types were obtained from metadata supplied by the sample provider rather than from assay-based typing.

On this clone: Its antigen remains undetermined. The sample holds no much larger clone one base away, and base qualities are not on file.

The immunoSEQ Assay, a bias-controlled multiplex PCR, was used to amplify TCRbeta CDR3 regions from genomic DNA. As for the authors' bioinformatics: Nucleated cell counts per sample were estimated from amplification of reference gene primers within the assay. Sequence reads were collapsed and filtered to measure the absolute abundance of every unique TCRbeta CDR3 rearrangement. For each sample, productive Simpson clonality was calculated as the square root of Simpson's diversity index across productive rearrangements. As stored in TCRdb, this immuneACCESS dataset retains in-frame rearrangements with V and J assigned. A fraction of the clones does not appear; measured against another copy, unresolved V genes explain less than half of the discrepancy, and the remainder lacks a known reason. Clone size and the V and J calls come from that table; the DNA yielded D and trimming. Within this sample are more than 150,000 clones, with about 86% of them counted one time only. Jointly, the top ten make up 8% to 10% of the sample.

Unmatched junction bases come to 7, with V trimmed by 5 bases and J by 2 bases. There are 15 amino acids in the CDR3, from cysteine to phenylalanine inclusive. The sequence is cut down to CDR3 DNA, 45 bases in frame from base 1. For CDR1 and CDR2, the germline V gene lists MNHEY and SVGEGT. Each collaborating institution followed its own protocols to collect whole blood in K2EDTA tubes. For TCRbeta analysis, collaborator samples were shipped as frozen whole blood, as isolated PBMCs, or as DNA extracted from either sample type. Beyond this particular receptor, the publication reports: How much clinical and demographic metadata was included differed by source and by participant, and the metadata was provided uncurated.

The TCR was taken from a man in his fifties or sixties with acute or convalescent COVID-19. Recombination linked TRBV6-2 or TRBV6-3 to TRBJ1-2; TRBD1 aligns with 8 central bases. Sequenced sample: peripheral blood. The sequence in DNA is TGTGCCAGCAGTCGTCGGGACAGGAAAAACTATGGCTACACCTTC. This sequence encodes CASSRRDRKNYGYTF.